Each of the 18 T cell receptor beta chains below was sequenced from the same sample in a study of shared clonotypes between healthy human individuals. TCRdb keeps only in-frame clones here, not all; method: immunoSEQ multiplex PCR. The table shows fewer than 2.5 million clones, with roughly 93% occurring only once. Sequencing input: naive CD4+ T cells from PBMCs. Specified subset: CD45RA+ positively selected. The origin of the receptors is a man aged 18 to 29 in good health. Some clones in this sample may be carry-over from other donors' samples.

The chain carries TRBV9 and TRBJ2-1; 9 bases match TRBD2. Looked up from germline, CDR1 is SGDLS and CDR2 is YYNGEE. The CDR3 totals 16 residues. Trimming cost V 0 bases and J 9 bases; bases outside gene matches: 10. The DNA of the CDR3 is TGTGCCAGCAGCGTAGACGGCGGGAGGGCGACTAGTGAGCAGTTCTTC. As protein: CASSVDGGRATSEQFF. The complete variable domain, with remaining parts taken from reference TRBV9 and TRBJ2-1, reads DSGVTQTPKHLITATGQRVTLRCSPRSGDLSVYWYQQSLDQGLQFLIQYYNGEERAKGNILERFSAQQFPDLHSELNLSSLELGDSALYFCASSVDGGRATSEQFFGPGTRLTVL.

This chain joins TRBV4-1 and TRBJ2-2; D tentatively fits TRBD1 or TRBD2 (6 bases each). Germline V gene lookup returns CDR1 MGHRA and CDR2 YSYEKL. V lost 1 base to trimming and J lost 4 bases, with 16 bases between them. The CDR3 consists of 17 residues. The CDR3 region is CASSQGGAYNPTGELFF. The CDR3 nucleotides read TGCGCCAGCAGCCAAGGGGGGGCTTATAATCCCACCGGGGAGCTGTTTTTT.

The chain employs TRBV7-2 and TRBJ1-1; tentatively, D is TRBD1 (6 bases). Trimming pared 2 bases from V and 4 bases from J, leaving 11 bases between. The CDR3 covers 14 residues. Germline V CDR1 and CDR2: SGHTA, FQGNSA. The CDR3 nucleotides are TGTGCCAGCAGCTTACAGGAGGGGGGCACTGAAGCTTTCTTT. Protein sequence: CASSLQEGGTEAFF.

A word on this clone: Other DNA sequences in this sample translate to the same CDR3. The chain links TRBV30 to TRBJ2-5; 7 bases align to TRBD1. Germline V gives CDR1 GTSNPN, CDR2 SVGIG (reference sequence). With V trimmed by 3 bases and J by 4 bases, 2 bases remained unmatched. The CDR3 length is 12 residues. CDR3 coding DNA: TGTGCCTGGAGCGCAGGGGGAGAGACCCAGTACTTC. Its protein is CAWSAGGETQYF.

The rearrangement uses TRBV27 and TRBJ2-7, with a possible D match to TRBD1 (6 bases). V dropped 4 bases and J dropped 6 bases, with 19 bases sitting between them. The CDR3 totals 15 residues. Germline-derived CDR1 and CDR2 are MNHEY and SMNVEV (reference sequence). The CDR3 nucleotides read TGTGCCAGCAGTTATTGGGGCAACAGGGAAGGCGAGCAGTACTTC. Translated, it gives CASSYWGNREGEQYF.

V is TRBV20-1 and J is TRBJ1-2; no firm D call. Germline V lookup: CDR1 DFQATT, CDR2 SNEGSKA (reference sequence). CDR3 length equals 11 residues. Trimming stripped 7 bases from V and 8 bases from J, with 14 bases between. CDR3 in amino acids: CSGSSINGYTF. The CDR3 coding sequence is TGCAGTGGGTCTTCGATAAACGGCTACACCTTC.

The rearrangement links TRBV7-9 to TRBJ1-3; TRBD1 aligns across 7 bases. Germline lookup yields CDR1 SEHNR and CDR2 FQNEAQ (reference sequence). V trimming: 5 bases; J trimming: 0 bases; junction bases outside the gene matches: 13. This CDR3 is 18 amino acids long. The CDR3: CASSIQGQATVSGNTIYF. The DNA of the CDR3 is TGTGCCAGCAGCATCCAAGGACAGGCGACTGTCTCTGGAAACACCATATATTTT.

Comment on this clone: A junction end diverges from the germline sequence, so it may reflect a read error. The chain couples TRBV20-1 to TRBJ2-1; D is unresolved. The length of the CDR3 is 8 residues. Germline V gives CDR1 DFQATT, CDR2 SNEGSKA (reference sequence). CDR3 sequence: CSARSLVF. The CDR3 nucleotides are TGCAGTGCTAGGTCTTTAGTCTTC.

This sequence joins TRBV28 and TRBJ2-1; D not resolved. V lost 5 bases to trimming and J lost 7 bases, with 12 bases between them. Per germline, CDR1 MDHEN and CDR2 SYDVKM. This CDR3 contains 13 residues. The CDR3 DNA reads as TGTGCCAGCAGTACCCTCGGGCCTAATGAGCAGTTCTTC. Protein product: CASSTLGPNEQFF.

The V and J genes are TRBV10-3 and TRBJ1-3, with D perhaps matching TRBD1 (5 bases). The V gene lost 11 bases and the J gene lost 1 base, with 9 bases spanning the gap. The CDR3 runs 12 residues. In germline, CDR1 is ENHRY, CDR2 SYGVKD. The CDR3 sequence is CAVRQSGNTIYF. CDR3 bases: TGTGCCGTCCGACAGTCTGGAAACACCATATATTTT.

On this clone: The sample holds other DNA sequences that translate to the same CDR3. CDR3 in amino acids: CASSVEVGPSYEQYF. In DNA form, the CDR3 reads TGTGCCAGCAGCGTAGAAGTGGGACCTTCCTACGAGCAGTACTTC. The chain has TRBV9 and TRBJ2-7; either TRBD1 or TRBD2 may fit D (5 bases each). From germline, CDR1 is SGDLS and CDR2 YYNGEE. Trimming shortened V by 0 bases and J by 1 base, and 11 bases separated the two germline ends. The CDR3 runs 15 residues.

This clone has just one count. The chain joins TRBV15 to TRBJ2-2; D assignment may be TRBD1 or TRBD2 (6 bases each). The CDR3 is 17 amino acids. The germline V gene encodes CDR1 LNHNV and CDR2 YYDKDF (reference sequence). Trimming left V 5 bases short and J 4 bases short, with 20 bases between. The CDR3 DNA is TGTGCCACCAGCGGAATGGGGGGACACATGACCACCGGGGAGCTGTTTTTT. Translating it yields CATSGMGGHMTTGELFF.

V gene TRBV6-6 combines with J gene TRBJ2-3, with unresolved D. In germline, CDR1 is MNHNY, CDR2 SVGAGI (reference sequence). The V end was cut by 3 bases, the J end by 2 bases, with 9 bases between. The CDR3 has 14 residues. CDR3 DNA: TGTGCCAGCAGTTATTCCCCAACCACAGATACGCAGTATTTT. Translation: CASSYSPTTDTQYF.

The chain is built from TRBV6-6 and TRBJ2-6, with a possible D match to TRBD1 (6 bases). CDR3 size: 15 residues. From germline, CDR1 is MNHNY and CDR2 SVGAGI (reference sequence). V dropped 6 bases and J dropped 1 base, with 10 bases sitting between them. Here the CDR3 reads CASSRRGSGANVLTF. The CDR3 nucleotides read TGTGCCAGCAGCCGAAGGGGGTCTGGGGCCAACGTCCTGACTTTC.

This sequence joins TRBV6-1 and TRBJ1-5, with TRBD1 identical over 9 bases. CDR3 length: 15 residues. With 5 bases clipped from V and 5 bases from J, the junction kept 7 bases outside the gene matches. CDR1 and CDR2 (germline): MNHNS, SASEGT. The CDR3 is CASSTRQGVYQPQHF. DNA for the CDR3: TGTGCCAGCAGTACCCGACAGGGGGTTTATCAGCCCCAGCATTTT.

The chain links TRBV19 to TRBJ1-3; D is unclear. The CDR3 has 14 residues. V was cut by 6 bases and J by 3 bases, with 12 bases left in between. Per the germline V gene, CDR1 is LNHDA and CDR2 is SQIVND (reference sequence). The CDR3, as DNA: TGTGCCAGTAGGCGTGGACTGGATGGAAACACCATATATTTT. This sequence encodes CASRRGLDGNTIYF.

This chain uses TRBV4-1 with TRBJ1-2; perhaps TRBD1 as D (6 bases). V gave up 3 bases and J gave up 4 bases, with 18 bases separating them. Per the germline V gene, CDR1 is MGHRA and CDR2 is YSYEKL. The CDR3 has 16 amino acids. CDR3 region: CASSQQNRVRGYGYTF. CDR3 nucleotide sequence: TGCGCCAGCAGCCAGCAAAACAGGGTTCGGGGCTATGGCTACACCTTC.

Of note for this clone: Within the sample, other DNA sequences also encode this same CDR3. The rearrangement links TRBV18 to TRBJ1-1, with D possibly being TRBD1 (5 bases). Germline V lookup: CDR1 KGHSH, CDR2 LQKENI. The CDR3 totals 15 residues. Trimming took off 3 bases at V and 2 bases at J, with 13 bases between the two ends. The CDR3 loop reads CASSPTTGGNTEAFF. CDR3 DNA sequence: TGTGCCAGCTCACCCACGACGGGGGGAAACACTGAAGCTTTCTTT.